Listed below are T cell receptor beta chains from one sample, sequenced in a study of shared clonotypes between healthy human individuals. The assay was immunoSEQ multiplex PCR, and TCRdb's table has in-frame clones only and misses some. Altogether 450,000 to 500,000 clones are present, over 70% being singletons, with the ten largest covering roughly 13%. The specimen was PBMCs. These receptors were obtained from a woman in her forties in good health. Some clones in this sample may be carry-over from other donors' samples. The CDR3 runs from the conserved cysteine through the conserved F or W. The D gene is left open where the match is weak. Clone size is not always given. Where it is, it says once, few, many or a class for expanded clones.

v_gene	j_gene	abundance	d_gene	CDR3aa	CDR3nt
TRBV28	TRBJ2-7	NA	NA	CASSRGGTGSYEQYF	TGTGCCAGCAGTAGGGGAGGGACAGGTTCCTACGAGCAGTACTTC
TRBV9	TRBJ1-5	once	TRBD1	CASSVGGGGFNQPQHF	TGTGCCAGCAGCGTAGGTGGAGGGGGCTTCAATCAGCCCCAGCATTTT
TRBV21-1	TRBJ1-3	NA	NA	CASSKGVAGNTIYF	TGTGCCAGCAGCAAAGGCGTGGCTGGAAACACCATATATTTT
TRBV9	TRBJ2-7	NA	TRBD2	CASSPPSGKAEQYF	TGTGCCAGCAGCCCGCCTAGCGGGAAAGCCGAGCAGTACTTC
TRBV18	TRBJ1-2	NA	NA	CASSPAGLSGGYTF	TGTGCCAGCTCACCAGCGGGCCTTTCCGGCGGCTACACCTTC
TRBV11-2	TRBJ1-1	NA	NA	CASSFSRDEGAFF	TGTGCCAGCAGCTTTAGCAGGGATGAAGGAGCTTTCTTT
TRBV5-6	TRBJ1-1	NA	NA	CASSSSRTRQMGAFF	TGTGCCAGCAGCTCTTCCCGGACACGACAAATGGGAGCTTTCTTT
TRBV7-9	TRBJ2-5	NA	TRBD1	CASSAWTGEETQYF	TGTGCCAGCAGCGCCTGGACAGGGGAAGAGACCCAGTACTTC
TRBV7-9	TRBJ2-7	once	NA	CASSLVKRTRAYEQYF	TGTGCCAGCAGCTTAGTCAAAAGGACACGCGCCTACGAGCAGTACTTC
TRBV2	TRBJ2-5	once	NA	CASTRQETQYF	TGTGCCAGCACCCGACAAGAGACCCAGTACTTC
TRBV2	TRBJ2-3	once	NA	CASSGRKGGTDTQYF	TGTGCCAGCAGTGGTCGCAAAGGTGGCACAGATACGCAGTATTTT
TRBV27	TRBJ1-5	once	NA	CASRSQGRLDGQPQHF	TGTGCCAGCAGATCTCAAGGGCGGCTGGATGGGCAGCCCCAGCATTTT
TRBV4-2	TRBJ2-3	NA	TRBD2	CASSQGGGGSVGDTQYF	TGTGCCAGCAGCCAAGGGGGAGGCGGGAGTGTCGGAGATACGCAGTATTTT
TRBV15	TRBJ2-7	NA	NA	CATSLPGTPYEQYF	TGTGCCACCAGCCTACCCGGGACACCCTACGAGCAGTACTTC
TRBV5-1	TRBJ2-7	NA	NA	CASSLDGYEQYF	TGCGCCAGCAGCTTGGACGGTTACGAGCAGTACTTC
TRBV2	TRBJ1-5	NA	NA	CASSGSRTDQPQHF	TGTGCCAGCAGTGGAAGCAGGACGGATCAGCCCCAGCATTTT
TRBV6-5	TRBJ1-2	NA	TRBD1	CASRQGSFGYTF	TGTGCCAGCAGACAGGGGTCCTTCGGCTACACCTTC
TRBV7-9	TRBJ2-7	NA	TRBD1	CASSQMGQTYEQYF	TGTGCCAGCAGCCAAATGGGACAGACATACGAGCAGTACTTC
TRBV5-1	TRBJ2-1	NA	NA	CASSLTGPPSNEQFF	TGCGCCAGCAGCTTGACAGGGCCGCCAAGCAATGAGCAGTTCTTC
TRBV2	TRBJ1-5	NA	NA	CASSVLRGDQPQHF	TGTGCCAGCAGTGTCTTAAGGGGTGATCAGCCCCAGCATTTT
TRBV15	TRBJ1-1	NA	NA	CATSRHLNTEAFF	TGTGCCACCAGCAGACACCTGAACACTGAAGCTTTCTTT
TRBV28	TRBJ1-5	NA	NA	CASSAGINQPQHF	TGTGCCAGCAGTGCGGGGATTAATCAGCCCCAGCATTTT
TRBV7-2	TRBJ2-7	many	NA	CASSSFGGPYEQYF	TGTGCCAGCAGCTCTTTCGGTGGGCCATACGAGCAGTACTTC
TRBV7-9	TRBJ2-1	NA	NA	CASSFDREQFF	TGTGCCAGCAGCTTTGACAGGGAGCAGTTCTTC
TRBV6-1	TRBJ2-5	NA	NA	CAIGGQTGQETQYF	TGTGCCATCGGGGGACAGACAGGACAAGAGACCCAGTACTTC
TRBV19	TRBJ2-7	NA	NA	CASSPLGGGPLSEQYF	TGTGCCAGTAGCCCTCTTGGGGGAGGTCCCCTAAGCGAGCAGTACTTC